This T cell receptor beta chain came from a study of cytomegalovirus exposure and HLA in healthy donors. General study points: A later examination showed that TCR association rates differed by HLA locus, with DRB1 most and HLA-C fewest.

13 Jbeta primers and 60 Vbeta primers were used for the PCR. Using immunoSEQ multiplex PCR, the repertoire was profiled, and TCRdb retains in-frame clones only, with some absent. The data hold about 150,000 clones, with over 80% observed a single time. As concerns this clone: The antigen is undetermined.

This clonotype was sampled from a woman in her late teens or twenties in good health and CMV-seronegative. Specimen: PBMCs.

The CDR3 DNA is TGTGCCAGCAGCGCGAGCGCCGGGACTAGCACAGATACGCAGTATTTT. Translating gives CASSASAGTSTDTQYF. The chain joins TRBV9 to TRBJ2-3; D perhaps matches TRBD2 (6 bases). V was cut by 3 bases and J by 0 bases, with 14 bases left in between. The CDR3 covers 16 residues. Germline loops: CDR1 SGDLS, CDR2 YYNGEE.